Listed below are T cell receptor beta chains from one sample, sequenced in a study of blood T cell repertoires in COVID-19. Here immunoSEQ multiplex PCR was the method, and the copy in TCRdb shows in-frame clones only, minus some. The data show around 150,000 clones, more than 75% seen once. The sample consisted of peripheral blood. The receptors derive from a woman in her forties or fifties with acute or convalescent COVID-19. Each CDR3 is given with its conserved first and last residue. D genes are given only for firm matches. The size field is filled for only some rows; it gives once, few, many or a size class.

J	size	V	D	CDR3	DNA
TRBJ2-1	-	TRBV29-1	-	CSVDALSSYNEQFF	TGCAGCGTTGATGCATTGAGCTCCTACAATGAGCAGTTCTTC
TRBJ1-4	-	TRBV7-2	TRBD1	CASRLQGNNEKLFF	TGTGCCAGCAGATTACAGGGGAATAATGAAAAACTGTTTTTT
TRBJ1-2	-	TRBV7-9	-	CASSFSREGYGYTF	TGTGCCAGCAGCTTCAGCAGGGAGGGCTATGGCTACACCTTC
TRBJ2-5	once	TRBV3-1/TRBV3-2	TRBD1	CASSPVQGAETQYF	TGTGCCAGCAGCCCAGTTCAGGGGGCGGAGACCCAGTACTTC
TRBJ1-1	-	TRBV9	TRBD1	CASSPGQGAFTEAFF	TGTGCCAGCAGCCCAGGACAGGGGGCTTTCACTGAAGCTTTCTTT
TRBJ2-7	once	TRBV2	-	CASSEASEQYF	TGTGCCAGCAGTGAAGCGAGCGAGCAGTACTTC
TRBJ2-1	once	TRBV5-5	-	CASSLPGGEQFF	TGTGCCAGCAGCTTGCCGGGTGGGGAGCAGTTCTTC
TRBJ2-5	-	TRBV9	-	CASSGLEGSETQYF	TGTGCCAGCAGCGGATTGGAGGGTTCTGAGACCCAGTACTTC
TRBJ2-1	few	TRBV7-3	-	CASSLRAGINNEQFF	TGTGCCAGCAGCTTACGAGCAGGAATTAACAATGAGCAGTTCTTC
TRBJ1-1	-	TRBV5-1	-	CASSAIEAFF	TGCGCCAGCAGCGCGATTGAAGCTTTCTTT
TRBJ1-1	-	TRBV4-2	TRBD1	CASSLSQGQNTEAFF	TGTGCCAGCAGCCTCTCACAGGGGCAGAACACTGAAGCTTTCTTT
TRBJ2-5	-	TRBV12-3/TRBV12-4	-	CASSFEETQYF	TGTGCCAGCAGTTTTGAGGAGACCCAGTACTTC
TRBJ2-1	-	TRBV7-2	-	CASSDDSSYNEQFF	TGTGCCAGCAGCGACGACAGCTCCTACAATGAGCAGTTCTTC
TRBJ2-1	once	TRBV5-4	TRBD2	CASSLPGGGSYNEQFF	TGTGCCAGCAGCTTGCCCGGGGGGGGTTCCTACAATGAGCAGTTCTTC
TRBJ1-2	-	TRBV28	-	CASSRSSVYGYTF	TGTGCCAGCAGTCGAAGTTCAGTCTATGGCTACACCTTC
TRBJ1-2	-	TRBV6-2/TRBV6-3	TRBD1	CASGRGQPNYGYTF	TGTGCCAGCGGCCGGGGACAGCCTAACTATGGCTACACCTTC
TRBJ1-2	-	TRBV6-5	TRBD1	CASSSPDRGDYGYTF	TGTGCCAGCAGTTCCCCAGACAGGGGTGACTATGGCTACACCTTC
TRBJ1-5	once	TRBV19	-	CASSIDIQPQHF	TGTGCCAGTAGTATAGATATTCAGCCCCAGCATTTT
TRBJ2-1	once	TRBV6-5	-	CASSFLGKLENNEQFF	TGTGCCAGCAGTTTCCTCGGGAAGCTGGAAAACAATGAGCAGTTCTTC
TRBJ2-2	-	TRBV6-6	-	CASRGGAKNTGELFF	TGTGCCAGCAGAGGGGGGGCGAAGAACACCGGGGAGCTGTTTTTT
TRBJ1-6	-	TRBV18	TRBD1	CASSPYPGQQIYNSPLHF	TGTGCCAGCTCACCGTACCCGGGACAGCAAATTTATAATTCACCCCTCCACTTT
TRBJ2-3	-	TRBV3-1/TRBV3-2	-	CASSQEKQGSFSDTQYF	TGTGCCAGCAGCCAAGAGAAACAGGGTTCCTTTTCGGATACGCAGTATTTT
TRBJ2-7	-	TRBV5-6	-	CASSLGRIYEQYF	TGTGCCAGCAGCTTGGGCAGAATTTACGAGCAGTACTTC
TRBJ1-2	once	TRBV19	-	CASSSGEGNYGYTF	TGTGCCAGTAGTTCGGGGGAGGGTAACTATGGCTACACCTTC
TRBJ2-2	-	TRBV5-1	-	CASSPVGGNTGELFF	TGCGCCAGCAGCCCCGTCGGGGGGAACACCGGGGAGCTGTTTTTT
TRBJ1-2	-	TRBV6-4	TRBD1	CASSESGGQGADGYTF	TGTGCCAGCAGTGAATCCGGTGGACAGGGAGCTGATGGCTACACCTTC
TRBJ1-5	-	TRBV7-2	-	CASSTGLSNQPQHF	TGTGCCAGCAGCACAGGGTTGAGCAATCAGCCCCAGCATTTT
TRBJ1-1	-	TRBV13	-	CASSQQGLTEAFF	TGTGCCAGCAGCCAACAGGGCTTGACTGAAGCTTTCTTT
TRBJ1-1	-	TRBV4-3	-	CASSQNLGRVNTEAFF	TGCGCCAGCAGCCAAAATTTGGGCAGGGTCAACACTGAAGCTTTCTTT
TRBJ1-2	few	TRBV29-1	-	CSAPAVGTAHGYTF	TGCAGCGCCCCCGCTGTAGGCACAGCCCATGGCTACACCTTC
TRBJ2-3	few	TRBV9	-	CASSVEAASSTDTQYF	TGTGCCAGCAGCGTAGAGGCGGCTTCTAGCACAGATACGCAGTATTTT
TRBJ1-1	-	TRBV7-3	-	CASSPSGGSPEAFF	TGTGCCAGCAGCCCCTCCGGCGGGTCCCCTGAAGCTTTCTTT
TRBJ1-5	-	TRBV20-1	TRBD1	CSASPRQGYSNQPQHF	TGCAGTGCTAGTCCGAGACAGGGCTATAGCAATCAGCCCCAGCATTTT
TRBJ1-5	-	TRBV3-1/TRBV3-2	-	CASSQGDQPQHF	TGTGCCAGCAGCCAAGGAGATCAGCCCCAGCATTTT
TRBJ2-5	many	TRBV7-2	TRBD2	CASSPIGTSGQETQYF	TGTGCCAGCAGCCCAATAGGGACTAGCGGACAAGAGACCCAGTACTTC
TRBJ1-6	few	TRBV6-4	TRBD1	CASSEGQGVTSPLHF	TGTGCCAGCAGTGAGGGACAGGGGGTTACTTCACCCCTCCACTTT
TRBJ1-5	-	TRBV6-6	-	CASKVAPLTDQPQHF	TGTGCCAGCAAGGTAGCACCCTTGACTGATCAGCCCCAGCATTTT
TRBJ2-1	-	TRBV15	-	CATSREQGRLGEQFF	TGTGCCACCAGCAGAGAACAGGGGAGGTTGGGGGAGCAGTTCTTC
TRBJ1-2	-	TRBV19	TRBD1	CASKEDRGRKSYGYTF	TGTGCCAGTAAGGAGGACAGGGGGCGAAAGAGTTATGGCTACACCTTC
TRBJ2-7	-	TRBV9	-	CASSAGGSGGFYEQYF	TGTGCCAGCAGCGCCGGGGGGTCAGGGGGCTTCTACGAGCAGTACTTC